A selection of T cell receptor beta chains follows, all from one sample in a study of blood T cells in healthy people across ages. One entry per CDR3 protein results from TCRdb running MiXCR on the 5' RACE reads. The table lists about 1.8 million distinct CDR3 sequences, about 50% of them singletons, with around 2.1% in the top ten. Specimen: blood. Receptors originate from a woman aged 40 to 55 in good health. The CDR3 runs from the conserved cysteine through the conserved F or W. A D gene is named only where the DNA matches it firmly. Size values are once, few and many counts, or a class for expanded clones, and some rows have none.

clone_size,j_call,v_call,d_call,cdr3_nt,cdr3_aa
-,TRBJ1-5,TRBV20-1,-,TGCAGTGCTAGAGATGGCCAGGGGAATGTTCTGGCGAGCAATCAGCCCCAGCATTTT,CSARDGQGNVLASNQPQHF
-,TRBJ1-1,TRBV5-1,TRBD1,TGTGCCAGCTCACTACGACAGGGTATGAACACTGAAGCTTTCTTT,CASSLRQGMNTEAFF
-,TRBJ2-6,TRBV28,TRBD1,TGTGCCAGCAGTTTAACGACAGGGGGCAGGTCTGGGGCCAACGTCCTGACTTTC,CASSLTTGGRSGANVLTF
few,TRBJ2-7,TRBV4-2,TRBD1,TGTGCCAGCAGCCAAGGACAGGGGGATAACTCCTACGAGCAGTACTTC,CASSQGQGDNSYEQYF
-,TRBJ2-6,TRBV19,-,TGTGCCAGTAGTATAGCCCAGGGGACTGGGGCCAACGTCCTGACTTTC,CASSIAQGTGANVLTF
-,TRBJ1-6,TRBV27,TRBD1,TGTGCCAGCAGTTTATCTCTACCCGGGTCAGGGGGCTGGAATTCACCCCTCCACTTT,CASSLSLPGSGGWNSPLHF
-,TRBJ2-7,TRBV6-2/TRBV6-3,TRBD2,TGTGCCAGCAGCCCCGCGGGGGGAAACTCCTACGAGCAGTACTTC,CASSPAGGNSYEQYF
-,TRBJ2-1,TRBV14,-,TGTGCCAGCAGCCAAGTTGTGATGGGTTACTACAATGAGCAGTTCTTC,CASSQVVMGYYNEQFF
-,TRBJ1-1,TRBV28,-,-,CASSFGPGGEDTEAFF
few,TRBJ2-3,TRBV7-2,TRBD1,TGTGCCAGCAGCTCCCGACCGCCGGGACAGGGGTCAGATACGCAGTATTTT,CASSSRPPGQGSDTQYF
few,TRBJ2-5,TRBV7-9,-,TGTGCCAGCAGTCCCGTTGACAGCCAAGAGACCCAGTACTTC,CASSPVDSQETQYF
few,TRBJ2-1,TRBV7-9,TRBD1,TGTGCCAGCAGCGGTGGACAGGGTTGGTCGGGTGAGCAGTTCTTC,CASSGGQGWSGEQFF
-,TRBJ2-1,TRBV12-3/TRBV12-4,-,TGTGCCAGCAGTTTAGACCCAAATTTGCGTCTAGGGTCGTTCTTC,CASSLDPNLRLGSFF
-,TRBJ1-4,TRBV7-9,-,TGTGCCAGCAGCTGGACTGCAGGGACGAATGAAAAACTGTTTTTT,CASSWTAGTNEKLFF
few,TRBJ2-7,TRBV7-2,TRBD1,TGTGCCAGCAGCCAGGGACAGGGCCACCACGAGCAGTACTTC,CASSQGQGHHEQYF